Presented here are 25 T cell receptor beta chains from one specimen sequenced in a study of blood T cell repertoires in COVID-19. Here immunoSEQ multiplex PCR was the method, and the copy in TCRdb shows in-frame clones only, minus some. The data hold about 310,000 clones, with about nine tenths observed a single time. The sample was PBMCs or T cells enriched from blood (not recorded which). All receptors come from a middle-aged woman who had recovered from COVID-19.

The chain has TRBV9 and TRBJ2-7, with 9 bases lining up with TRBD2. Unmatched junction bases numbered 1, after V lost 1 base and J lost 5 bases. Germline V lookup: CDR1 SGDLS, CDR2 YYNGEE. The CDR3 is 13 amino acids. Here the CDR3 reads CASSVLAGNEQYF. In DNA form, the CDR3 reads TGTGCCAGCAGCGTACTAGCGGGGAACGAGCAGTACTTC.

Here the CDR3 DNA reads TGCGCCAGCAGCCAAGAGCAGGGGGTTTCCCCTGAAGCTTTCTTT. It specifies CASSQEQGVSPEAFF. This chain uses TRBV4-1 with TRBJ1-1, with 7 positions matching TRBD1. The V gene end was trimmed by 0 bases and the J gene end by 6 bases; junction bases not matched to a gene: 7. The CDR3 contains 15 residues. Germline V gives CDR1 MGHRA, CDR2 YSYEKL.

This clone has a single count. The V gene is TRBV3-1 (or the pseudogene TRBV3-2), the J gene TRBJ2-3, with 14 bases fitting TRBD2. There are 15 residues in the CDR3. Unmatched junction bases numbered 9, after V lost 3 bases and J lost 13 bases. Germline V lookup: CDR1 LGHDT, CDR2 YNNKEL (reference sequence). The CDR3 loop reads CASSQRTSGGPKEYF. The CDR3, as DNA: TGTGCCAGCAGCCAGAGGACTAGCGGGGGGCCTAAGGAGTATTTT.

The chain employs TRBV28 and TRBJ1-4; 11 nucleotides match TRBD1. CDR1 and CDR2 (germline): MDHEN, SYDVKM. Germline trimming cut 5 bases from V and 8 bases from J; bases unmatched to any gene: 10. The CDR3 length is 16 residues. Here the CDR3 reads CASSPPGQGVREKLFF. CDR3 DNA sequence: TGTGCCAGCAGTCCACCGGGACAGGGGGTGAGGGAAAAACTGTTTTTT.

The chain links TRBV19 to TRBJ1-1; the D gene is possibly TRBD1 (6 bases). The CDR3 has 14 residues. CDR1 is LNHDA, CDR2 SQIVND, per germline (reference sequence). Between the trimmed V and J ends, which lost 2 bases and 0 bases, there was a span of 7 bases. The CDR3 here is CASSITGMNTEAFF. Here the CDR3 DNA reads TGTGCCAGTAGTATAACAGGGATGAACACTGAAGCTTTCTTT.

The rearrangement uses TRBV14 and TRBJ1-2, with D maybe TRBD1 (5 bases). Germline CDR1 SGHDN, CDR2 FVKESK. Trimming took off 3 bases at V and 9 bases at J, with 20 bases between the two ends. The CDR3 spans 15 residues. This CDR3 is CASSQGFPGVWSYTF. DNA for the CDR3: TGTGCCAGCAGCCAGGGATTTCCGGGGGTTTGGAGCTACACCTTC. Supplemented by reference TRBV14 and TRBJ1-2, the full variable domain reads EAGVTQFPSHSVIEKGQTVTLRCDPISGHDNLYWYRRVMGKEIKFLLHFVKESKQDESGMPNNRFLAERTGGTYSTLKVQPAELEDSGVYFCASSQGFPGVWSYTFGSGTRLTVV.

The J gene is TRBJ2-3, the V gene TRBV11-2; TRBD2 matches 8 bases. The trim removed 5 bases at V and 2 bases at J, leaving 6 bases unmatched. Looked up from germline, CDR1 is SGHAT and CDR2 is FQNNGV. The CDR3 totals 15 residues. The CDR3 DNA reads as TGTGCCAGCAGCCCGTGGCGGGGGGCCACAGATACGCAGTATTTT. Amino acids: CASSPWRGATDTQYF.

V gene TRBV4-3 combines with J gene TRBJ2-2; 7 bases match TRBD1. The V gene's germline CDR1 is LGHNA and CDR2 YSLEER. Losses at the gene ends were 0 bases for V and 6 bases for J; bases not matched to a gene: 10. CDR3 size: 17 residues. The CDR3 nucleotides are TGCGCCAGCAGCCAAGAGCTCCATGACAGGGTAGCCGGGGAGCTGTTTTTT. Translation: CASSQELHDRVAGELFF.

The chain employs TRBV7-2 and TRBJ2-7; 8 positions match TRBD2. V dropped 7 bases and J dropped 6; count of bases not matched to a gene: 14. Germline V gene lookup returns CDR1 SGHTA and CDR2 FQGNSA. The CDR3 sequence is 15 residues long. CDR3 nucleotides: TGTGCCAGCACCGCTATCGAGGCGGGAGGCGGCGAGCAGTACTTC. As protein: CASTAIEAGGGEQYF.

The chain employs TRBV9 and TRBJ2-7; tentative D call: TRBD1 (5 bases). Trimming cost V 2 bases and J 5 bases, with 11 bases left between them. The germline V gene has CDR1 SGDLS and CDR2 YYNGEE. CDR3 length: 13 amino acids. The CDR3 here is CASSVVPGNEQYF. The CDR3 DNA is TGTGCCAGCAGCGTGGTCCCAGGGAACGAGCAGTACTTC.

In its sample, this clone was seen a few times. The CDR3 bases are TGTGCCAGCAGCCAAGAAGTGGCAGGGGGCGCCCGGGGGCAGCCCCAGCATTTT. This gives the protein CASSQEVAGGARGQPQHF. This chain uses TRBV14 with TRBJ1-5; TRBD1 agrees at 8 bases. The CDR3 length is 18 residues. The germline gives CDR1 SGHDN, CDR2 FVKESK. The ends lost 0 bases at V and 7 bases at J; junction bases unmatched: 14.

This chain links TRBV3-1 (or the pseudogene TRBV3-2) with TRBJ1-1; perhaps TRBD1 as D (6 bases). Trimming removed 7 bases at V and 4 bases at J, with 16 bases between. This CDR3 has 14 residues. In germline, CDR1 is LGHDT, CDR2 YNNKEL (reference sequence). CDR3 sequence reads: CASTRDIQGTEAFF. CDR3 DNA: TGTGCCAGCACTCGGGACATCCAAGGCACTGAAGCTTTCTTT.

J is TRBJ2-5 and V is TRBV7-2, with D tentatively TRBD2 (7 bases). The CDR3 length is 17 residues. V was shortened by 2 bases and J by 1 base, with 17 bases between the two germline ends. The germline V gene has CDR1 SGHTA and CDR2 FQGNSA. The CDR3 protein is CASSLFRGGRGQETQYF. The CDR3 nucleotides are TGTGCCAGCAGCTTATTTAGAGGGGGGAGGGGCCAAGAGACCCAGTACTTC. The full variable domain, in which reference TRBV7-2 and TRBJ2-5 provide the parts outside the CDR3, is GAGVSQSPSNKVTEKGKDVELRCDPISGHTALYWYRQSLGQGLEFLIYFQGNSAPDKSGLPSDRFSAERTGGSVSTLTIQRTQQEDSAVYLCASSLFRGGRGQETQYFGPGTRLLVL.

The V and J genes are TRBV11-2 and TRBJ1-4; 10 bases line up with TRBD1. The V segment lost 6 bases and the J segment 12 bases; nucleotides outside the gene matches: 13. The germline V gene encodes CDR1 SGHAT and CDR2 FQNNGV. CDR3 length: 15 amino acids. The CDR3 spells CASRPDRGTGGELFF. Here the CDR3 DNA reads TGTGCCAGCAGACCGGACAGGGGGACCGGGGGTGAACTGTTTTTT.

V is TRBV7-2 and J is TRBJ2-1; TRBD2 is a possible D gene (6 bases). The V end was cut by 1 base, the J end by 5 bases, with 18 bases between. Germline CDR1 SGHTA, CDR2 FQGNSA. This CDR3 region has 17 residues. CDR3 amino acids: CASSLDGGASLNNEQFF. CDR3 nucleotide sequence: TGTGCCAGCAGCTTAGACGGGGGAGCAAGCCTGAACAATGAGCAGTTCTTC.

This clone was seen a handful of times. V is TRBV4-1 and J is TRBJ2-1; D may be TRBD2 (7 bases). The germline V gene encodes CDR1 MGHRA and CDR2 YSYEKL. The CDR3 extends over 17 amino acids. The V and J ends lost 0 bases and 2 bases respectively, with 14 bases between them. CDR3 DNA: TGCGCCAGCAGCCAAGATGGGGCGGGGGCGGCCTACAATGAGCAGTTCTTC. Amino acids: CASSQDGAGAAYNEQFF.

The gene calls are TRBV29-1 and TRBJ2-7; 7 positions match TRBD1. Per the germline V gene, CDR1 is SQVTM and CDR2 is ANQGSEA. The CDR3 consists of 14 residues. V shed 3 bases and J 6 bases; nucleotides not matched to a gene: 11. The CDR3 reads CSVDPTGIRGEQYF. The CDR3 DNA is TGCAGCGTTGACCCGACAGGGATCAGAGGCGAGCAGTACTTC.

The rearrangement joins TRBV11-2 to TRBJ2-1, with TRBD1 identical over 9 bases. CDR3 length equals 14 residues. Germline CDR1 and CDR2: SGHAT and FQNNGV. Losses at the gene ends were 7 bases for V and 5 bases for J; bases not matched to a gene: 6. This CDR3 is CASTDRTGDNEQFF. As DNA, the CDR3 is TGTGCCAGCACCGACCGGACAGGGGACAATGAGCAGTTCTTC. The full variable domain, with the rest looked up from reference TRBV11-2 and TRBJ2-1, is EAGVAQSPRYKIIEKRQSVAFWCNPISGHATLYWYQQILGQGPKLLIQFQNNGVVDDSQLPKDRFSAERLKGVDSTLKIQPAKLEDSAVYLCASTDRTGDNEQFFGPGTRLTVL.

This chain links TRBV11-1 with TRBJ1-1, with D unclear. This CDR3 spans 12 amino acids. Germline V gives CDR1 SGHAT, CDR2 FQDESV (reference sequence). Trimming stripped 4 bases from V and 1 base from J, with 4 bases between. This chain's CDR3 is CASSSRNTEAFF. The CDR3 region has the DNA TGTGCCAGCAGCTCTCGGAACACTGAAGCTTTCTTT.

The V gene is TRBV7-3, the J gene TRBJ1-3; D is undetermined. The CDR3 has 11 amino acids. In germline, CDR1 is SGHTA, CDR2 FQGTGA. V lost 6 bases to trimming and J lost 7 bases, with 7 bases between them. Written as DNA, the CDR3 is TGTGCCAGCAGGGAGTCCAACACCATATATTTT. Translating it yields CASRESNTIYF.

Only one count was recorded for this clone. The chain employs TRBV4-1 and TRBJ2-7, with 11 positions matching TRBD1. The junction had 3 bases not matched to a gene; V was cut back by 1 base and J by 4 bases. This CDR3 spans 15 amino acids. The germline gives CDR1 MGHRA, CDR2 YSYEKL. The CDR3 bases are TGCGCCAGCAGCCAAGGGACAGGGGGCTTATACGAGCAGTACTTC. It codes for CASSQGTGGLYEQYF.

This chain uses TRBV18 with TRBJ1-1, with TRBD1 identical over 10 bases. The CDR3 sequence is 15 residues long. The V and J ends lost 4 bases and 3 bases, in that order; junction bases with no gene match: 5. The V gene's germline CDR1 is KGHSH and CDR2 LQKENI. This CDR3 is CASSRQGAEDTEAFF. The CDR3 bases are TGTGCCAGCTCACGACAGGGGGCAGAGGACACTGAAGCTTTCTTT. Full variable domain (outside the CDR3, taken from reference TRBV18 and TRBJ1-1): NAGVMQNPRHLVRRRGQEARLRCSPMKGHSHVYWYRQLPEEGLKFMVYLQKENIIDESGMPKERFSAEFPKEGPSILRIQQVVRGDSAAYFCASSRQGAEDTEAFFGQGTRLTVV.

V is TRBV10-3 and J is TRBJ2-5, with 8 nucleotides matching TRBD2. J gave up 2 bases and V 8 bases, and 4 bases lay outside the gene matches. Germline CDR1 reads ENHRY; CDR2 reads SYGVKD. This CDR3 is 13 amino acids long. The chain's CDR3 is CAIGRLAQETQYF. CDR3 coding DNA: TGTGCCATCGGAAGACTAGCGCAAGAGACCCAGTACTTC.

The chain employs TRBV18 and TRBJ2-2, with D perhaps matching TRBD2 (6 bases). The V and J ends lost 3 bases and 5 bases respectively, with 13 bases between them. The CDR3 runs 15 residues. Germline V gives CDR1 KGHSH, CDR2 LQKENI. CDR3 loop: CASSPQAGTTGELFF. The CDR3 coding sequence is TGTGCCAGCTCACCCCAAGCAGGGACTACCGGGGAGCTGTTTTTT.

The rearrangement joins TRBV5-1 to TRBJ1-4; tentatively, D is TRBD1 (5 bases). The V gene lost 4 bases and the J gene lost 2 bases, with 9 bases spanning the gap. Germline-derived CDR1 and CDR2 are SGHRS and YFSETQ. This CDR3 has 14 amino acids. Here the CDR3 reads CASSAGPTNEKLFF. The CDR3 DNA is TGCGCCAGCAGCGCAGGGCCCACTAATGAAAAACTGTTTTTT.